This T cell receptor (beta chain) originates from a study of blood T cell repertoires in COVID-19. Study at large: Spain, Italy and the United States supplied samples that represented acute and convalescent COVID-19.

TCRdb's table, derived via immunoSEQ multiplex PCR, lists solely in-frame clones and lacks some. The table includes about 120,000 clones, roughly 90% detected once. Only a few counts were recorded for this clone. The V gene end was trimmed by 1 base and the J gene end by 5 bases; junction bases not matched to a gene: 8. The germline V gene has CDR1 SEHNR and CDR2 FQNEAQ (reference sequence). This CDR3 has 16 amino acids. Input material: peripheral blood. The source of this sequence is a middle-aged man with acute or convalescent COVID-19. V gene TRBV7-9 combines with J gene TRBJ1-2; 9 bases fit TRBD1. The CDR3 loop reads CASSLGRYRGPYGYTF. CDR3 DNA: TGTGCCAGCAGCTTAGGTCGGTACAGGGGGCCTTATGGCTACACCTTC.